This T cell receptor (beta chain) was observed in a study of T and B cells in COVID-19 patients. Study-wide results and caveats: Exclusive to the recovered cohort were some 2,500 TCR clusters, around 30 of them with low generation probability.

The V and J ends lost 5 bases and 9 bases respectively, with 20 bases between them. Germline V lookup: CDR1 KGHSH, CDR2 LQKENI. CDR3 length: 16 amino acids. Blood genomic DNA input for TRB amplification was about 240-550 ng. This clonotype has just a few counts. Its cognate antigen is unknown. Multiplex PCR with BIOMED2 TRB-A/B primer pools amplified TRB rearrangements. TCRdb recomputed calls from the multiplex PCR reads with MiXCR, one row per CDR3 protein. The data hold roughly 10,000 distinct CDR3 sequences, with around a third observed a single time. The TCR was taken from a human donor with active COVID-19. The chain has TRBV18 and TRBJ1-6, with D hard to call. Sequences were obtained from blood. As DNA, the CDR3 is TGTGCCAGCTCATTCAGCGAACAACTCTACGGTTCACCCCTCCACTTT. Protein sequence: CASSFSEQLYGSPLHF. Full variable domain (missing parts from reference TRBV18 and TRBJ1-6): NAGVMQNPRHLVRRRGQEARLRCSPMKGHSHVYWYRQLPEEGLKFMVYLQKENIIDESGMPKERFSAEFPKEGPSILRIQQVVRGDSAAYFCASSFSEQLYGSPLHFGNGTRLTVT.